This TCR beta chain was identified during a study of monozygotic twins with inflammatory bowel disease. Via template switching, UMIs carrying a 6-nucleotide sample barcode were introduced. TCRdb reanalyzed the 5' RACE reads and collapses them to one entry per CDR3 protein, without DNA. The sample has roughly 100,000 distinct CDR3 sequences; the top ten hold 1.9%. Study-wide findings and caveats: Added variability in patient repertoires may stem from differing immunosuppressive treatments. By inverse Simpson index, TCRbeta diversity was lower in IBD patients than in healthy co-twins. IBD patients share fewer clonotypes with other people than healthy twins do, especially with disease activity.

CDR1 LNHDA and CDR2 SQIVND come from the germline V gene (reference sequence). The CDR3 runs 16 residues. Regarding this clonotype: Its specificity is not known.

The sample comprised blood. The sequence came from a human donor with ulcerative colitis or Crohn's disease, or a healthy co-twin of an affected twin (not recorded which). The chain has TRBV19 and TRBJ2-1; TCRdb names TRBD2, which stays unverified in the absence of DNA. CDR3 residues: CASSSTLAEKYNEQFF. Supplemented by reference TRBV19 and TRBJ2-1, the full variable domain reads DGGITQSPKYLFRKEGQNVTLSCEQNLNHDAMYWYRQDPGQGLRLIYYSQIVNDFQKGDIAEGYSVSREKKESFPLTVTSAQKNPTAFYLCASSSTLAEKYNEQFFGPGTRLTVL.